This T cell receptor (beta chain) derives from a study of cytomegalovirus exposure and HLA in healthy donors. This CDR3 comprises 11 residues. Germline CDR1 DFQATT, CDR2 SNEGSKA (reference sequence). V lost 2 bases and J lost 4, with 5 bases in between. About this clone: The sample holds other DNA sequences that translate to the same CDR3.

PCR employed 60 Vbeta and 13 Jbeta primers. The repertoire was sequenced with immunoSEQ multiplex PCR; TCRdb's copy has only in-frame clones and lacks some. Of approximately 88,000 clones in the sample, 55% to 75% were seen once. Sequenced input: PBMCs. The source of this sequence is a man aged 60 to 69 in good health and CMV-seronegative. V usage is TRBV20-1 and J usage is TRBJ2-5; D is unclear. CDR3 sequence (DNA): TGCAGTGCTAGACTCTTAGAGACCCAGTACTTC. Protein product: CSARLLETQYF.